The following is a T cell receptor beta chain sequence with its context. Antigen: not known. The sorted Tregs were CD4+CD25+CD127-/low cells. In germline, CDR1 is KGHSH, CDR2 LQKENI. With 5 bases removed from V and 3 bases from J, the gap between germline ends came to 11 bases. The CDR3 consists of 13 residues. Study results and limitations: Tumor Treg TCRs overlapped most with tumor naive CD4+ cells. Tumor memory CD4+ T cell TCR gene usage clustered with blood and lymph node memory CD4+ cells and lymph node naive CD4+ cells. The larger-cohort validation was restricted to a single TCR beta V-J rearrangement rather than whole repertoires.

Full-length variable regions came from constant-region reverse primers plus semi-nested Nested Universal Primer A PCR. TCRdb reprocessed the 5' RACE reads via MiXCR and lists one record per CDR3 protein. The sample consists of about 8,900 distinct CDR3 sequences, roughly 50% of them appearing once. This clonotype was sampled from a female donor with breast cancer. J is TRBJ2-7 and V is TRBV18; perhaps D is TRBD1 or TRBD2 (5 bases each). Input material: Tregs sorted from a lymph node. CDR3 sequence reads: CASSSGLDYEQYF. CDR3 nucleotide sequence: TGTGCCAGCTCATCGGGGCTGGACTACGAGCAGTACTTC.